A selection of T cell receptor beta chains follows, all from one sample in a study of technical replicates of blood from several donors. The data were produced by immunoSEQ multiplex PCR, yet TCRdb's version contains in-frame clones alone and is incomplete. This table holds around 72,000 clones, roughly 91% found once. Sequenced material: T cells isolated from PBMCs. These receptors came from a human donor in good health. Some clones in this sample may be carry-over from other donors' samples. Both conserved end residues are trimmed from each CDR3. The D gene is left open where the match is weak.

>14|TRBD1|TRBJ2-2|TRBV9
ASSARTGTNTGELF
>12|TRBD1|TRBJ1-1|TRBV27
ASSFRGVNTEAF
>13|NA|TRBJ1-1|TRBV15
ATSRDWSRHTEAF
>13|TRBD2|TRBJ2-5|TRBV9
ASSGGLAAQETQY
>12|NA|TRBJ2-2|TRBV7-9
ASSLFQGSGELF
>12|TRBD1|TRBJ2-5|TRBV7-6
ASRLDRGGETQY
>12|TRBD1|TRBJ2-7|TRBV5-1
ASSGTGVYYEQY
>14|NA|TRBJ2-6|TRBV7-7
ASSRGASSGANVLT
>14|NA|TRBJ1-3|TRBV2
ASSEYRGRSGNTIY
>12|TRBD1|TRBJ1-1|TRBV6-5
ASSPTGANTEAF
>15|NA|TRBJ2-1|TRBV6-1
ASSEIVAAPGINEQF
>9|NA|TRBJ2-1|TRBV6-1
ASRLGRAWF
>14|NA|TRBJ2-2|TRBV18
ASSPETDRVTGELF
>13|TRBD1|TRBJ1-6|TRBV5-1
ASSFDRGHNSPLH
>12|TRBD1|TRBJ1-5|TRBV6-5
ASSQRQGRQPQH